The clone carrying this TCR beta chain counts as medium-sized. Patients underwent thyroid surgery, and none had received any treatment before it. With MiXCR, TCRdb called clones anew from the PCR reads. Among around 13,000 clones listed, around 10% were seen once. The CDR3 is 18 amino acids. V lost 3 bases, J lost 0 bases, and 6 bases stayed unmatched. Germline V gives CDR1 MNHEY, CDR2 SMNVEV (reference sequence). The sample comes from a study of metastatic and nonmetastatic thyroid tumors. The sequence derives from a female donor with papillary thyroid cancer or a benign thyroid nodule (not recorded which). Some clones in this sample may be carry-over from other donors' samples. The source material was blood. The rearrangement uses TRBV27 and TRBJ1-5; 12 bases are shared with TRBD1. Written as DNA, the CDR3 is TGTGCCAGCAGTTTTAAAGGGACAGGGGGCGTTAGCAATCAGCCCCAGCATTTT. This encodes CASSFKGTGGVSNQPQHF.